This T cell receptor (beta chain) is from a study of regulatory T cells in long-lasting Graves disease. At the level of the study: Persistent Graves' disease denoted over 5 years of antithyroid drugs plus positive TSH receptor antibodies.

HTBI primers from iRepertoire and Arm-PCR of CDR3 regions yielded the TCR beta libraries. MiXCR was run by TCRdb on the multiplex PCR reads, yielding one entry per CDR3 protein. This sample has around 510,000 distinct CDR3 sequences, with roughly 20% found just once. There are a few counts of this clonotype. The target antigen is unknown. As to time point: persistent/refractory GD, antithyroid drugs over 5 years with positive TRAb. Construction of the TCR library relied on RNA isolated from PBMCs. Study results and limitations: Compared with new cases, persistent Graves' patients showed reduced TCR diversity.

This sequence was found in a female donor with Graves disease. The source was peripheral blood mononuclear cells (PBMCs), collected when the disease was refractory, from a patient treated with antithyroid drugs.

In DNA, the CDR3 is TGTGCCAGCAGTAAGCTGAACGGGGCCTACAATGAGCAGTTCTTC. This sequence encodes CASSKLNGAYNEQFF. The V gene is TRBV2, the J gene TRBJ2-1; possibly TRBD2 for D (5 bases). The CDR3 spans 15 residues. With 5 bases removed from V and 2 bases from J, the gap between germline ends came to 13 bases. Germline CDR1 SNHLY, CDR2 FYNNEI. Variable domain in full (rest from reference TRBV2 and TRBJ2-1): EPEVTQTPSHQVTQMGQEVILRCVPISNHLYFYWYRQILGQKVEFLVSFYNNEISEKSEIFDDQFSVERPDGSNFTLKIRSTKLEDSAMYFCASSKLNGAYNEQFFGPGTRLTVL.